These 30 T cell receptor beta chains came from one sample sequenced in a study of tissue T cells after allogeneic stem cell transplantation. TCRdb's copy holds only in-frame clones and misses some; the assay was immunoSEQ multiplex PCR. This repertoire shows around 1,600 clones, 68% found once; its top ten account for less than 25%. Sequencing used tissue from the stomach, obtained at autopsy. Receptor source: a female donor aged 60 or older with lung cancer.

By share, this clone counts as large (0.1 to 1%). CDR3 DNA: TGTGCCAGCAGCCAAGATCAGCTGGTAGGCTCTGGAAACACCATATATTTT. Translated, it gives CASSQDQLVGSGNTIYF. V is TRBV3-1 (or the pseudogene TRBV3-2) and J is TRBJ1-3; no clear D. The germline V and J ends were trimmed by 0 bases and 0 bases, with 12 bases remaining between them. The V gene's germline CDR1 is LGHDT and CDR2 YNNKEL (reference sequence). The CDR3 extends over 17 amino acids.

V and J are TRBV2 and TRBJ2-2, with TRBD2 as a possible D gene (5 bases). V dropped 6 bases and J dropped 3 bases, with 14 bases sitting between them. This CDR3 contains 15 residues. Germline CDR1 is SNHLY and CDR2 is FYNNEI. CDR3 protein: CASRGSRGDTGELFF. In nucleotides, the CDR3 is TGTGCCAGCAGAGGCTCCCGGGGTGACACCGGGGAGCTGTTTTTT.

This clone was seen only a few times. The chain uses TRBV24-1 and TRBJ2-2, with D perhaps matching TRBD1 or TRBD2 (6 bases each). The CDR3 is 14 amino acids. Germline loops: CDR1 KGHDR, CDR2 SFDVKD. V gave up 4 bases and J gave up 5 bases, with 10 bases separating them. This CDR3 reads CATSEGGWTGELFF. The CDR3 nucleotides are TGTGCCACCAGTGAGGGGGGCTGGACCGGGGAGCTGTTTTTT.

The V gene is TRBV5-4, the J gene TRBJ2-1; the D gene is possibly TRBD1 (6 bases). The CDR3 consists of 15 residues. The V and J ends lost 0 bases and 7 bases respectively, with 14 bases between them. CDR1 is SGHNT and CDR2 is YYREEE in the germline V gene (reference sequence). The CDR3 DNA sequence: TGTGCCAGCAGCTTGGCCCTCGGACAGACTAATGAGCAGTTCTTC. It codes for CASSLALGQTNEQFF.

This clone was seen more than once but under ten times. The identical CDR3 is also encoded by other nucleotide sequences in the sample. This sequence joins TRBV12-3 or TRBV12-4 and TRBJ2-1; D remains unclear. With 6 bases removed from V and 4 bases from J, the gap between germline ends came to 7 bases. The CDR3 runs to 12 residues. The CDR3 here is CASRLVYNEQFF. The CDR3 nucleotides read TGTGCCAGCAGACTCGTATACAATGAGCAGTTCTTC.

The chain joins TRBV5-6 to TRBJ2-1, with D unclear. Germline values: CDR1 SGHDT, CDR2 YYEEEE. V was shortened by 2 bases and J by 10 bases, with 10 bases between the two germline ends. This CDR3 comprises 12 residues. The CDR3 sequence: CASSFSSREQFF. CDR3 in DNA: TGTGCCAGCAGCTTTAGTTCCAGGGAGCAGTTCTTC. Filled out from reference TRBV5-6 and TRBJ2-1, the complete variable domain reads DAGVTQSPTHLIKTRGQQVTLRCSPKSGHDTVSWYQQALGQGPQFIFQYYEEEERQRGNFPDRFSGHQFPNYSSELNVNALLLGDSALYLCASSFSSREQFFGPGTRLTVL.

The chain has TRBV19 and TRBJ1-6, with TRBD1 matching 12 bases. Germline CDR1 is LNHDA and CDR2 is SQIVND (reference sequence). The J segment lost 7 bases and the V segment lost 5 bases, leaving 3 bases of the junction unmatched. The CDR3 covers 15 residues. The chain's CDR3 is CASSWDRGRNSPLHF. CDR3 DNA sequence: TGTGCCAGTAGTTGGGACAGGGGGCGAAATTCACCCCTCCACTTT.

CDR3 residues: CASSTDHYGYTF. Written as DNA, the CDR3 is TGTGCCAGCAGCACGGATCACTATGGCTACACCTTC. J is TRBJ1-2 and V is TRBV2; D remains unclear. The CDR3 has 12 residues. Germline loops: CDR1 SNHLY, CDR2 FYNNEI. The V and J ends lost 6 bases and 3 bases respectively, with 8 bases between them.

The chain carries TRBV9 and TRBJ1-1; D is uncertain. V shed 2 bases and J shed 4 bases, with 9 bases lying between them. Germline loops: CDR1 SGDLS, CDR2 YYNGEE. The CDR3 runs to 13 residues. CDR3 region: CASSVGKGTEAFF. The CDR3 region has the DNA TGTGCCAGCAGCGTCGGTAAGGGCACTGAAGCTTTCTTT.

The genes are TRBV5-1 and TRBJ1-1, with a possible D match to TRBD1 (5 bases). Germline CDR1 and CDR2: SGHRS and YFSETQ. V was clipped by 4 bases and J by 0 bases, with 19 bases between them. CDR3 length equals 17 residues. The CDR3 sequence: CASSPSGRTHMNTEAFF. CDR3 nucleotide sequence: TGCGCCAGCAGCCCTTCGGGACGGACTCACATGAACACTGAAGCTTTCTTT.

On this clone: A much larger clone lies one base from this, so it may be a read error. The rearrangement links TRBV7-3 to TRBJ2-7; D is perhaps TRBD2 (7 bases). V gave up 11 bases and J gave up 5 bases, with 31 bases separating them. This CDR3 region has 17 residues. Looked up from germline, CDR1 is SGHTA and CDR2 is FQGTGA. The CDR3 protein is CAWGGPPRDPNGDEQYF. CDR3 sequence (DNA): TGTGCCTGGGGGGGGCCCCCGCGGGACCCAAACGGGGACGAGCAGTACTTC.

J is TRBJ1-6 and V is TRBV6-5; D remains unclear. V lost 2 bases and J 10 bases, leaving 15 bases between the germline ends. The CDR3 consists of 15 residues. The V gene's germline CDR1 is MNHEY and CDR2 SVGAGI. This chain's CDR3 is CASSYVKSSRSPLHF. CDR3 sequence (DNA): TGTGCCAGCAGTTACGTTAAAAGTAGCAGATCACCCCTCCACTTT.

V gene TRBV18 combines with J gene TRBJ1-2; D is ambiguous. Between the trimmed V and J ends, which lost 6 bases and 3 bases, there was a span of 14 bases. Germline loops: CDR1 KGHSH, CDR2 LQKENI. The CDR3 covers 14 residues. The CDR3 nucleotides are TGTGCCAGCTCCCCTCGTCTTTTAGACTATGGCTACACCTTC. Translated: CASSPRLLDYGYTF. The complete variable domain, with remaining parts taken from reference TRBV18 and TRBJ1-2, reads NAGVMQNPRHLVRRRGQEARLRCSPMKGHSHVYWYRQLPEEGLKFMVYLQKENIIDESGMPKERFSAEFPKEGPSILRIQQVVRGDSAAYFCASSPRLLDYGYTFGSGTRLTVV.

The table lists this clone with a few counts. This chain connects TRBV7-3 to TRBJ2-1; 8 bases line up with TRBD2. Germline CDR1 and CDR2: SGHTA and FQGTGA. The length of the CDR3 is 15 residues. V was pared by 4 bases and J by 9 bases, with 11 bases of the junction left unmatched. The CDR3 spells CASSSQPGGAVEQFF. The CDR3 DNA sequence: TGTGCCAGCAGCTCGCAACCCGGGGGGGCCGTTGAGCAGTTCTTC.

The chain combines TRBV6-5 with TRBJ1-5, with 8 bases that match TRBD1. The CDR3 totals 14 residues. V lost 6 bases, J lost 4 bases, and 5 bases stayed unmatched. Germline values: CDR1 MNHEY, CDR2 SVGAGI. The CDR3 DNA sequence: TGTGCCAGCAGGAGACAGGGGACTAATCAGCCCCAGCATTTT. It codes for CASRRQGTNQPQHF.

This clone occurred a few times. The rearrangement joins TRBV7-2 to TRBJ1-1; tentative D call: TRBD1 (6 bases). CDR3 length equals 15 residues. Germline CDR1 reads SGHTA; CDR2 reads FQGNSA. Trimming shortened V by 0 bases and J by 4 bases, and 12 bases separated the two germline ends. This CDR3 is CASSLALTGPTEAFF. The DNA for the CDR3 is TGTGCCAGCAGCTTAGCTTTAACAGGGCCCACTGAAGCTTTCTTT. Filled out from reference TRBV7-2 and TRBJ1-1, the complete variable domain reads GAGVSQSPSNKVTEKGKDVELRCDPISGHTALYWYRQSLGQGLEFLIYFQGNSAPDKSGLPSDRFSAERTGGSVSTLTIQRTQQEDSAVYLCASSLALTGPTEAFFGQGTRLTVV.

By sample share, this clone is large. Here the CDR3 DNA reads TGTGCCAGCAGCCCCCGACAGGGAAACACCATATATTTT. This encodes CASSPRQGNTIYF. This rearrangement joins TRBV11-3 to TRBJ1-3, with D possibly TRBD1 on 5 matching bases. Trimming took 5 bases from V and 4 from J, leaving 9 bases between them. The CDR3 is 13 residues long. Per germline, CDR1 SGHNT and CDR2 YENEEA.

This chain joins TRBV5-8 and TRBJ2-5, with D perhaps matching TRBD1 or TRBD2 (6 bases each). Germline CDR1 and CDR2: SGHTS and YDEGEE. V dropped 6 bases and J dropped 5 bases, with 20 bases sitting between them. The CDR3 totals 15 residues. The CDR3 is CASNAGWGAEETQYF. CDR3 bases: TGTGCCAGCAACGCCGGGTGGGGGGCAGAGGAGACCCAGTACTTC.

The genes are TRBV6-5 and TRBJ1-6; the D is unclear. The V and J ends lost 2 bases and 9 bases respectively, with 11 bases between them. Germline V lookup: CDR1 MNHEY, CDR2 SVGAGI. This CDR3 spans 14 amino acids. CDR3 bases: TGTGCCAGCAGTTACCGGGCCGAGGGTTCACCCCTCCACTTT. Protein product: CASSYRAEGSPLHF.

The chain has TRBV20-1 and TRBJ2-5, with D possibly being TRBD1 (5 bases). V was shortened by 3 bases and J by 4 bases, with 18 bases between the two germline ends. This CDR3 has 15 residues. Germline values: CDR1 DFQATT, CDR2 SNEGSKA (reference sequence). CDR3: CSASSRDSLRETQYF. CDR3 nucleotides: TGCAGTGCTAGTTCCCGTGACAGTTTACGAGAGACCCAGTACTTC.

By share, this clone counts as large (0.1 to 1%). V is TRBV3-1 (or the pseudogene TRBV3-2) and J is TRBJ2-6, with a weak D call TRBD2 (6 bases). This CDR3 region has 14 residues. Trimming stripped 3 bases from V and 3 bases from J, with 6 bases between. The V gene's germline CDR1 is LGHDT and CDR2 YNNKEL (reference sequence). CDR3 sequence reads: CASSQGGGANVLTF. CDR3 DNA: TGTGCCAGCAGCCAGGGGGGTGGGGCCAACGTCCTGACTTTC.

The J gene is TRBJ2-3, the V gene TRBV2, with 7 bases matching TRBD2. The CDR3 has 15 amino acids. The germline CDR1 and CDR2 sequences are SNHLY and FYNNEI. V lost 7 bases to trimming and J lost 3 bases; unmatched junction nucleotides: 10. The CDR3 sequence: CASTEGGSLTDTQYF. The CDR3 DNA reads TGTGCCAGCACCGAGGGCGGGAGTTTGACAGATACGCAGTATTTT. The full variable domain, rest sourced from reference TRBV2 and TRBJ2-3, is EPEVTQTPSHQVTQMGQEVILRCVPISNHLYFYWYRQILGQKVEFLVSFYNNEISEKSEIFDDQFSVERPDGSNFTLKIRSTKLEDSAMYFCASTEGGSLTDTQYFGPGTRLTVL.

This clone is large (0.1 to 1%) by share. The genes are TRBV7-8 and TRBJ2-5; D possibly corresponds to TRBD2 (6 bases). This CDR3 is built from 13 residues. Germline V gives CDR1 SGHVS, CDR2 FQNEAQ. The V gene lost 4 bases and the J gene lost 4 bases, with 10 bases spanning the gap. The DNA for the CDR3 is TGTGCCAGCAGCTCTGGAGGGCCAGAGACCCAGTACTTC. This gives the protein CASSSGGPETQYF.

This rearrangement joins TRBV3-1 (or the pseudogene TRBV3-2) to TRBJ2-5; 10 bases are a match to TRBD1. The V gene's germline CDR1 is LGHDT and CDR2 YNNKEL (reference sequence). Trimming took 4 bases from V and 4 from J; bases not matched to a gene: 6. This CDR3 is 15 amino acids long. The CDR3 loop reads CASSPGTGARETQYF. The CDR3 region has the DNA TGTGCCAGCAGCCCCGGGACAGGGGCGCGAGAGACCCAGTACTTC.

The CDR3, as DNA: TGCGCCAGCAGCTTTGGGGATATCCAGTCCTACGAGCAGTACTTC. Encoded protein: CASSFGDIQSYEQYF. This chain links TRBV5-1 with TRBJ2-7; D is unresolved. Germline loops: CDR1 SGHRS, CDR2 YFSETQ. This CDR3 spans 15 amino acids. V was clipped by 2 bases and J by 1 base, with 13 bases between them.

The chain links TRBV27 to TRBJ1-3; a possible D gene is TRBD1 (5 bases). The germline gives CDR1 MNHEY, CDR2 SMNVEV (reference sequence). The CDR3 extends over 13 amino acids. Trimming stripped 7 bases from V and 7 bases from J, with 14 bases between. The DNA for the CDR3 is TGTGCCAGCAAAGGGGCTTTAAGGAACACCATATATTTT. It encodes CASKGALRNTIYF.

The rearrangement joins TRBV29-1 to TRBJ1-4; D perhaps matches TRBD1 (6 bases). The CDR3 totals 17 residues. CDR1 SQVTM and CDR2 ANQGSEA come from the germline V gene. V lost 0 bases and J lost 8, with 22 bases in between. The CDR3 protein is CSVEDPGSAGGEEKLFF. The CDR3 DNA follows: TGCAGCGTTGAAGATCCTGGATCGGCCGGGGGCGAGGAAAAACTGTTTTTT.

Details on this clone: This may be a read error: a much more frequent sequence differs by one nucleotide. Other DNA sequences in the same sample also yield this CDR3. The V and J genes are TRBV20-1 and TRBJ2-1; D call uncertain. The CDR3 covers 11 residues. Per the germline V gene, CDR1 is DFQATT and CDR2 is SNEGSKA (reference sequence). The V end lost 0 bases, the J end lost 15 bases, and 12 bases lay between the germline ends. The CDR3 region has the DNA TGCAGTGCTAGAGATTCTGGTTGGTTGTTCTTC. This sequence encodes CSARDSGWLFF.

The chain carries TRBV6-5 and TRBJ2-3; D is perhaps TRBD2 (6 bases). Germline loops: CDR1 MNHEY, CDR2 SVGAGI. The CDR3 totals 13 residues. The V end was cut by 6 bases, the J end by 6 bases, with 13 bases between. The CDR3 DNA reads TGTGCCAGCAGAAACGGACTACCTGATACGCAGTATTTT. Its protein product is CASRNGLPDTQYF.

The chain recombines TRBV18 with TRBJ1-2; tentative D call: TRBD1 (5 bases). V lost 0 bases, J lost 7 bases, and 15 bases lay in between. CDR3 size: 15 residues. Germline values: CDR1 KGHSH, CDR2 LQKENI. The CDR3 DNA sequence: TGTGCCAGCTCACCACCGCGACAGTTGTCCCCTGGCTACACCTTC. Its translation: CASSPPRQLSPGYTF.